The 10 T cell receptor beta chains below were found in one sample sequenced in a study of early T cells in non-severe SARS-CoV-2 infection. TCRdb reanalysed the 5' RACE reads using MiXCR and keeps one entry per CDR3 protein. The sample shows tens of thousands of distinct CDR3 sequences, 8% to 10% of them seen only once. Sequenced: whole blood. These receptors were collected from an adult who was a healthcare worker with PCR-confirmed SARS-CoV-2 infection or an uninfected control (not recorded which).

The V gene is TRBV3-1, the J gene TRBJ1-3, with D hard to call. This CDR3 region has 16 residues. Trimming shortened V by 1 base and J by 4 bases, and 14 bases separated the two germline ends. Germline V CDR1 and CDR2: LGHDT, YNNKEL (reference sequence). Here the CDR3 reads CASSQGRSRLGNTIYF. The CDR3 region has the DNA TGTGCCAGCAGCCAAGGGCGAAGTCGGCTCGGAAACACCATATATTTT.

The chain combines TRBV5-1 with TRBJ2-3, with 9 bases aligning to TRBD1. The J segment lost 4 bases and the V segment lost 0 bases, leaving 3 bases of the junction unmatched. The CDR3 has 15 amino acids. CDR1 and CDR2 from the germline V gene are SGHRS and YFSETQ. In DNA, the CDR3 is TGCGCCAGCAGCTTGGGGGACAGGGAGGCAGATACGCAGTATTTT. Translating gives CASSLGDREADTQYF.

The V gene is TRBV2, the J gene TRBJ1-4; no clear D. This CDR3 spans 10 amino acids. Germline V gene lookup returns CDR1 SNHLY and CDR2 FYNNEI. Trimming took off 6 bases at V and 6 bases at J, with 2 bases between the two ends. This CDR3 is CASSDEKLFF. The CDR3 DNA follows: TGTGCCAGCAGCGATGAAAAACTGTTTTTT. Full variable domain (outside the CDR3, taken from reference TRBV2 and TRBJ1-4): EPEVTQTPSHQVTQMGQEVILRCVPISNHLYFYWYRQILGQKVEFLVSFYNNEISEKSEIFDDQFSVERPDGSNFTLKIRSTKLEDSAMYFCASSDEKLFFGSGTQLSVL.

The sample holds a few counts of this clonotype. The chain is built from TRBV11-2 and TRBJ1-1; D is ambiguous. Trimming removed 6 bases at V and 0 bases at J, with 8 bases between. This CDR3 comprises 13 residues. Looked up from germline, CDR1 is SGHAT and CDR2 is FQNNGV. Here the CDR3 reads CASRLTMNTEAFF. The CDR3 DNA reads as TGTGCCAGCAGGTTAACTATGAACACTGAAGCTTTCTTT.

CDR3 DNA: TGTGCCAGCAGCCTCCGGGACAGGGGGGACTATGGCTACACCTTC. It specifies CASSLRDRGDYGYTF. The chain has TRBV3-1 and TRBJ1-2; 11 positions match TRBD1. The CDR3 contains 15 residues. The V segment lost 4 bases and the J segment 3 bases; nucleotides outside the gene matches: 4. The germline CDR1 and CDR2 sequences are LGHDT and YNNKEL (reference sequence).

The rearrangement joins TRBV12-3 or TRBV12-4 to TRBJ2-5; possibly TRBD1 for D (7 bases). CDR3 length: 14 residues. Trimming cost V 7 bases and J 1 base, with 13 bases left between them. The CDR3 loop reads CASNPGGPQETQYF. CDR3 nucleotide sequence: TGTGCCAGCAACCCAGGGGGGCCCCAAGAGACCCAGTACTTC.

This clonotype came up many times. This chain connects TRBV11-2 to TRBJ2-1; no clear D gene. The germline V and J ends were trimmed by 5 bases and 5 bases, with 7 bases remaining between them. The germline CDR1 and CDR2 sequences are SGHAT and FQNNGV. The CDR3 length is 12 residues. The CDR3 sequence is CASSPRNNEQFF. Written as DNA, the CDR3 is TGTGCCAGCAGCCCTAGAAACAATGAGCAGTTCTTC.

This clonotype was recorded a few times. Here the CDR3 reads CASTDRLAAETQYF. The CDR3 nucleotides are TGTGCCAGCACCGACCGGCTAGCGGCGGAGACCCAGTACTTC. The chain employs TRBV12-3 or TRBV12-4 and TRBJ2-5; TRBD2 matches 7 bases. J lost 5 bases, V lost 7 bases, and 10 bases had no gene match. This CDR3 spans 14 amino acids.

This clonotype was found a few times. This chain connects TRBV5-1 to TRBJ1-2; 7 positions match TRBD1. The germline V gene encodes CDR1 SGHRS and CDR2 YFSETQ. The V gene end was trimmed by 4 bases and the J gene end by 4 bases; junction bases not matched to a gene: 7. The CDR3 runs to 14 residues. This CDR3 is CASSAGGVGYGYTF. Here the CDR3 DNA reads TGCGCCAGCAGCGCAGGGGGAGTAGGCTATGGCTACACCTTC.

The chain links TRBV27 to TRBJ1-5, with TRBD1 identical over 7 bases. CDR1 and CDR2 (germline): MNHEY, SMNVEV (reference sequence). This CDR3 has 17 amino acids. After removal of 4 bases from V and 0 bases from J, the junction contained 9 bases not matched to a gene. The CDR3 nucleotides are TGTGCCAGCAGTTACCGCGCCGGGACAGATAGCAATCAGCCCCAGCATTTT. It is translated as CASSYRAGTDSNQPQHF.